The TCR beta chain described here comes from a study of response to subunit inactivated influenza vaccine listed by TCRdb under 2018. About the full investigation: To follow how T cells responded to a trivalent subunit inactivated influenza vaccine, the researchers relied on deep quantitative profiling of the T cell receptor repertoire. The paper as a whole reports these results and caveats: According to the authors, only a limited number of new T cells may be recruited by each seasonal influenza vaccination.

The germline V and J ends show losses of 0 bases and 6 bases respectively, and no gene match explains 4 bases of the junction. Its CDR3 holds 14 amino acids, cysteine through phenylalanine. Only the CDR3 DNA is retained, 42 bases long and in frame from the first base. The germline V gene encodes CDR1 SEHNR and CDR2 FQNEAQ (reference sequence). On this clonotype: Its antigen is currently not known. No qualities accompany the bases; no much larger clone lies one base away.

The library was made by RT-PCR. Data came from an Illumina HiSeq 2500. TCRdb reran the public reads through fastp at Q25 and MiXCR, keeping productive beta chains. Every distinct CDR3 protein forms one entry, paired with its most common genes and DNA. The table for this sample lists hundreds of thousands of distinct CDR3 sequences; around 8% of them were counted only once. The ten largest clones take up over 10% of the sample. The receptor's source is a man between 50 and 75 years old who received an inactivated influenza vaccine. Donor details come from another sample of the same person, matched by shared clones. Recombination connected TRBV7-9 to TRBJ1-2, with 7 bases matching TRBD1. The starting material was PBMCs from blood, obtained about 24 months after vaccination. The DNA sequence is TGTGCCAGCAGCTTAGCCAGGGGGGAGCATGGCTACACCTTC. It is translated as CASSLARGEHGYTF.